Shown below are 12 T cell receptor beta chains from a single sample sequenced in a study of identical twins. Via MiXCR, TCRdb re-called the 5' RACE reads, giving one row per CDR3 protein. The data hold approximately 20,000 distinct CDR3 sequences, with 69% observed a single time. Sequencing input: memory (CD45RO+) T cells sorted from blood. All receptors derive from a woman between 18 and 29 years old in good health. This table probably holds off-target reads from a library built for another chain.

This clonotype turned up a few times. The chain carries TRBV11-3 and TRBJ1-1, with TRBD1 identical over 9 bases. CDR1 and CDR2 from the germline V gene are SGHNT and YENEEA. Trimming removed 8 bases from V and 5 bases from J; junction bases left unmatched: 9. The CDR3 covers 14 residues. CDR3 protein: CASSPGQGSTEAFF. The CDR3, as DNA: TGTGCCAGCTCACCGGGACAGGGTTCAACTGAAGCTTTCTTT. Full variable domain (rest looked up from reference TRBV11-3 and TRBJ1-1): EAGVVQSPRYKIIEKKQPVAFWCNPISGHNTLYWYLQNLGQGPELLIRYENEEAVDDSQLPKDRFSAERLKGVDSTLKIQPAELGDSAVYLCASSPGQGSTEAFFGQGTRLTVV.

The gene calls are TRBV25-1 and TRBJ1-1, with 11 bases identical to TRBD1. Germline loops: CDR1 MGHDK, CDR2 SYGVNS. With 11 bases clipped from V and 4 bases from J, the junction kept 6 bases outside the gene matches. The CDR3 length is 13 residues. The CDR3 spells CAAVGQGVTEAFF. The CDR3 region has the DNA TGTGCCGCCGTGGGACAGGGGGTCACTGAAGCTTTCTTT. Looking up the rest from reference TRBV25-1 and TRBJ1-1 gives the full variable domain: EADIYQTPRYLVIGTGKKITLECSQTMGHDKMYWYQQDPGMELHLIHYSYGVNSTEKGDLSSESTVSRIRTEHFPLTLESARPSHTSQYLCAAVGQGVTEAFFGQGTRLTVV.

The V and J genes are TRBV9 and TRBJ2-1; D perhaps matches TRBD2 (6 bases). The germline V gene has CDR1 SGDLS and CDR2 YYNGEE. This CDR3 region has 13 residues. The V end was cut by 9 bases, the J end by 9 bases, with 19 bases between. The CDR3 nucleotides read TGTGCCAAGAACCGGGACTTCGGTAGTGAGCAGTTCTTC. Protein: CAKNRDFGSEQFF.

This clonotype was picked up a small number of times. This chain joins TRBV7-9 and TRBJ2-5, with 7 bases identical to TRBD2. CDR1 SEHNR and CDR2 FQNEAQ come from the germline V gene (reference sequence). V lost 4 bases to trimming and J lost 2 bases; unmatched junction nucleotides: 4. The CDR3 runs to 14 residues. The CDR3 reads CASSYRLAQETQYF. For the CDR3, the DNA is TGTGCCAGCAGCTACCGACTAGCACAAGAGACCCAGTACTTC.

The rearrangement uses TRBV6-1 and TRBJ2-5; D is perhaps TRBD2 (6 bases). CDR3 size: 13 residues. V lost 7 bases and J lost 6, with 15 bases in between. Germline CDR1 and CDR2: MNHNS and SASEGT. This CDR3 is CASNTGGPQTQYF. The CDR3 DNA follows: TGTGCCAGCAACACCGGGGGACCCCAGACCCAGTACTTC.

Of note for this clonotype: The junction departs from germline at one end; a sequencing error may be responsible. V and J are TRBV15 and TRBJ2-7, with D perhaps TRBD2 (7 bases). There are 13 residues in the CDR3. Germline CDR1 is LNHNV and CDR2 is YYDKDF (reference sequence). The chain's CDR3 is CATSRGGGYGQYF. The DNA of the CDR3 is TGTGCCACCAGCAGAGGGGGGGGCTACGGGCAGTACTTC.

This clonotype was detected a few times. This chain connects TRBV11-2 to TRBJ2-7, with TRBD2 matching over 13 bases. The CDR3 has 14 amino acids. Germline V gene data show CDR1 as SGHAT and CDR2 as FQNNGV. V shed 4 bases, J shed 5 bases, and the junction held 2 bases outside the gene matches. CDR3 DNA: TGTGCCAGCAGCTCACTAGCGGGAGGGAACGAGCAGTACTTC. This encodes CASSSLAGGNEQYF. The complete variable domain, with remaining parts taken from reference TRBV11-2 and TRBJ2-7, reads EAGVAQSPRYKIIEKRQSVAFWCNPISGHATLYWYQQILGQGPKLLIQFQNNGVVDDSQLPKDRFSAERLKGVDSTLKIQPAKLEDSAVYLCASSSLAGGNEQYFGPGTRLTVT.

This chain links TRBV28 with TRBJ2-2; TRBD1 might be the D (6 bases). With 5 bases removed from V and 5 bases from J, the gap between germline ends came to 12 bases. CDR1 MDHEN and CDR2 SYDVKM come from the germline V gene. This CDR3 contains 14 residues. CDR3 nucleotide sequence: TGTGCCAGCAGTCCCCCAGGGGCAACCGGGGAGCTGTTTTTT. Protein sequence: CASSPPGATGELFF.

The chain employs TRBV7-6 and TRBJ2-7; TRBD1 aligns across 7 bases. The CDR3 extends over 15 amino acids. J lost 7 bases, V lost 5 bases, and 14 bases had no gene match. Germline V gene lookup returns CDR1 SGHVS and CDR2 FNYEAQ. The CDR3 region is CASSQRTGATTEQYF. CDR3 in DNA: TGTGCCAGCAGCCAGAGGACAGGTGCAACTACAGAGCAGTACTTC.

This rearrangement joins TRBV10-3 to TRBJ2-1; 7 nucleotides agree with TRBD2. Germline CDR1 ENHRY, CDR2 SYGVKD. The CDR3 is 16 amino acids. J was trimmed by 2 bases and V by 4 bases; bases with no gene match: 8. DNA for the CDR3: TGTGCCATCAGTGGGGATGGAGGGAGGGCCTACAATGAGCAGTTCTTC. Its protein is CAISGDGGRAYNEQFF.

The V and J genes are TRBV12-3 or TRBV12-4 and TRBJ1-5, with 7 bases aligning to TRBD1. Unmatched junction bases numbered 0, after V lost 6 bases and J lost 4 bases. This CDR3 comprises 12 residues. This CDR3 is CASRGQNQPQHF. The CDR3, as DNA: TGTGCCAGCAGGGGACAGAATCAGCCCCAGCATTTT.

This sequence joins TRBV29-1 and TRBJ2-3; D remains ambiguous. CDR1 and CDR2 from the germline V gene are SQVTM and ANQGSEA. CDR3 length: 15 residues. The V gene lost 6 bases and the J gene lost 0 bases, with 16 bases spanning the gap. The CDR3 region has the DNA TGCAGCGTGGAGACCCTTGGATCTAGCACAGATACGCAGTATTTT. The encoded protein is CSVETLGSSTDTQYF.